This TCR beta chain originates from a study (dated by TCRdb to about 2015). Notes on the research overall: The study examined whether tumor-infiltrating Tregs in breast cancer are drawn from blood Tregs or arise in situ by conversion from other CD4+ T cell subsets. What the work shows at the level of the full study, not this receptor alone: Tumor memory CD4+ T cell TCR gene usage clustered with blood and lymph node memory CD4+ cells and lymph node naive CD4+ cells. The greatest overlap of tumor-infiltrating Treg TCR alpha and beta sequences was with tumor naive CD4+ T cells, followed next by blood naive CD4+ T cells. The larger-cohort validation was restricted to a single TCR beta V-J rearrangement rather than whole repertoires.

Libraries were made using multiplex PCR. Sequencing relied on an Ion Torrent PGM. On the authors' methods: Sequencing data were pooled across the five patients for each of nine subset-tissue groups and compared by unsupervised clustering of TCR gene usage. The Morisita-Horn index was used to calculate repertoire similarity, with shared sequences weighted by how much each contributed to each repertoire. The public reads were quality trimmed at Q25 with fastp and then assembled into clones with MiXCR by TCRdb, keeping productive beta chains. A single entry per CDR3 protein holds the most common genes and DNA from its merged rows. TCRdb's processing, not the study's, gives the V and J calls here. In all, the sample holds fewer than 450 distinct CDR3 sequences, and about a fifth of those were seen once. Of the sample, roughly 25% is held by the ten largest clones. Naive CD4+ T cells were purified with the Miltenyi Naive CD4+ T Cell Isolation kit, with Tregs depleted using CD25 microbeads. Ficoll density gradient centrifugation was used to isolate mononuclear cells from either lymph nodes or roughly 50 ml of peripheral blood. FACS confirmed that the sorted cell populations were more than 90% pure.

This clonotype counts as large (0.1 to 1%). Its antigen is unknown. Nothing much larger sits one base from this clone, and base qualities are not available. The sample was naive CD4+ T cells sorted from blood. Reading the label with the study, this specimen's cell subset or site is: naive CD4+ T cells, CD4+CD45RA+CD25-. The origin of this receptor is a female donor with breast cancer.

The CDR3 protein sequence reads: CASSKQGTWTPSLYGYTF. The DNA is as follows: TGTGCCAGCAGCAAACAGGGGACGTGGACCCCTTCCCTCTATGGCTACACCTTC. In this chain, TRBV12-3 or TRBV12-4 is recombined with TRBJ1-2; 7 middle bases align to TRBD1. From cysteine to phenylalanine, the CDR3 is 18 amino acids long. Kept here is only the CDR3 DNA, which spans 54 bases and is read in frame from base 1. Trimming leaves V shorter by 6 bases and J shorter by 4 bases, with the junction holding 20 bases beyond the gene matches.